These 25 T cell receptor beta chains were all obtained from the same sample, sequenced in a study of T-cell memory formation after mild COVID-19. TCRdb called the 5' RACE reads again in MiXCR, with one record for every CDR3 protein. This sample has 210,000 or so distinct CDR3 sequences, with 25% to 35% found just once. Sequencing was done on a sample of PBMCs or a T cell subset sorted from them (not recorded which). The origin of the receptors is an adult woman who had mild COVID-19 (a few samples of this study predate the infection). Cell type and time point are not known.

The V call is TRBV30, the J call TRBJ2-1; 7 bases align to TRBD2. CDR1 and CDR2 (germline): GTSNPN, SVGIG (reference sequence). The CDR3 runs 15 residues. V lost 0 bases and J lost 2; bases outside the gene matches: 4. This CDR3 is CAWSVWSGTYNEQFF. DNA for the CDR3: TGTGCCTGGAGTGTATGGAGCGGGACCTACAATGAGCAGTTCTTC.

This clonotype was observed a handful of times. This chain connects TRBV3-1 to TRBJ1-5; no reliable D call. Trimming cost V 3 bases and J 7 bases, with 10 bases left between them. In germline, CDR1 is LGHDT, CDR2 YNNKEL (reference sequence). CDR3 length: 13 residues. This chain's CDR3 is CASSQQDGQPQHF. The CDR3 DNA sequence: TGTGCCAGCAGCCAGCAGGACGGCCAGCCCCAGCATTTT.

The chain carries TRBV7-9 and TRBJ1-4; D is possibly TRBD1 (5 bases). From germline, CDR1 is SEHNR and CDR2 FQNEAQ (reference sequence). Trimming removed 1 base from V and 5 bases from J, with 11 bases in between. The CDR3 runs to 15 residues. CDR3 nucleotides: TGTGCCAGCAGCTTAGAAAAGGGGCTAAATGAAAAACTGTTTTTT. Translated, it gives CASSLEKGLNEKLFF.

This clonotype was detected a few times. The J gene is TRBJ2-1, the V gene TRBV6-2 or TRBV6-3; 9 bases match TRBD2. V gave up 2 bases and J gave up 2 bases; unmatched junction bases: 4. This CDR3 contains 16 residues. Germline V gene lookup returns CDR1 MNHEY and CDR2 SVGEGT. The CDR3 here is CASSYPTSGTYNEQFF. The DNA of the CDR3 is TGTGCCAGCAGTTACCCGACTAGCGGCACCTACAATGAGCAGTTCTTC.

The CDR3 sequence is CASSLDGKSYEQYF. The DNA of the CDR3 is TGTGCCAGCAGCTTGGACGGTAAGTCCTACGAGCAGTACTTC. The rearrangement links TRBV5-6 to TRBJ2-7; D not resolved. Trimming cost V 0 bases and J 1 base, with 8 bases left between them. This CDR3 is built from 14 residues. Germline loops: CDR1 SGHDT, CDR2 YYEEEE.

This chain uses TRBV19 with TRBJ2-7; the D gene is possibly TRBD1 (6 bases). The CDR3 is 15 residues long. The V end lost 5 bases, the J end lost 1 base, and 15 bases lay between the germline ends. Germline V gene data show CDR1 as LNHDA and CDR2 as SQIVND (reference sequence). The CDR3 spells CASSWDTHESYEQYF. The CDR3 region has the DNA TGTGCCAGTAGTTGGGACACACATGAATCCTACGAGCAGTACTTC.

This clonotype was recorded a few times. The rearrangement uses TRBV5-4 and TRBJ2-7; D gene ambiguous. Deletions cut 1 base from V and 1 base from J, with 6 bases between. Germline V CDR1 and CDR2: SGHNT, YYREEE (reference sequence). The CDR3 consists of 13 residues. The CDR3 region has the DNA TGTGCCAGCAGCTTGCGGCCTTCCTACGAGCAGTACTTC. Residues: CASSLRPSYEQYF.

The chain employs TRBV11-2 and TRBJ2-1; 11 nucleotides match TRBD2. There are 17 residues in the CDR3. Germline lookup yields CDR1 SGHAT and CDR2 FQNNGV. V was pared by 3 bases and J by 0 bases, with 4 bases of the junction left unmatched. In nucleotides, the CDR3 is TGTGCCAGCAGCTTCGGGACTAGCGGATACTCCTACAATGAGCAGTTCTTC. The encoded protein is CASSFGTSGYSYNEQFF.

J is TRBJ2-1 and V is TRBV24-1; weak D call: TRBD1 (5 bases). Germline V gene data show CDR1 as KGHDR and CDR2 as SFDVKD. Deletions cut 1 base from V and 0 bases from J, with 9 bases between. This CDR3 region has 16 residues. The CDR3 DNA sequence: TGTGCCACCAGTGATTTAAGGCAGGGCTCCTACAATGAGCAGTTCTTC. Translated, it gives CATSDLRQGSYNEQFF.

CDR3 sequence reads: CASSPTSANYEQYF. The CDR3 bases are TGTGCCAGCAGTCCGACTAGTGCGAACTACGAGCAGTACTTC. The chain employs TRBV27 and TRBJ2-7, with D possibly matching TRBD2 (6 bases). V gave up 5 bases and J gave up 3 bases, with 14 bases separating them. The CDR3 sequence is 14 residues long. Germline CDR1 and CDR2: MNHEY and SMNVEV (reference sequence).

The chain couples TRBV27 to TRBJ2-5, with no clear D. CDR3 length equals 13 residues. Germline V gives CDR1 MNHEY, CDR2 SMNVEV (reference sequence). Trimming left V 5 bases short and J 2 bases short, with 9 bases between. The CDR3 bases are TGTGCCAGCAGTCCGGTCACTCAAGAGACCCAGTACTTC. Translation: CASSPVTQETQYF.

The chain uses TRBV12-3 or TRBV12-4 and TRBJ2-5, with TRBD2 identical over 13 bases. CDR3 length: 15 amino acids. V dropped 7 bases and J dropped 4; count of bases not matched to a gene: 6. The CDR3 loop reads CASTSRLAGGETQYF. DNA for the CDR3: TGTGCCAGCACCTCGCGACTAGCGGGAGGAGAGACCCAGTACTTC.

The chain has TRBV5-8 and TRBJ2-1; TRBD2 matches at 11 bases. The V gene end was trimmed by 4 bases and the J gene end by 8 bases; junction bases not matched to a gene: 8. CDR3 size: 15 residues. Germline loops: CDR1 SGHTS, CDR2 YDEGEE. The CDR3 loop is CASSLGLADSHEQFF. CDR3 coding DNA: TGTGCCAGCAGCCTGGGACTAGCGGATTCCCATGAGCAGTTCTTC.

The CDR3 region is CASSLGQGAETQYF. The CDR3 nucleotides read TGCGCCAGCAGCTTGGGGCAGGGGGCGGAGACCCAGTACTTC. This chain joins TRBV5-1 and TRBJ2-5, with 8 bases that match TRBD1. Germline V gives CDR1 SGHRS, CDR2 YFSETQ. This CDR3 is 14 amino acids long. Germline trimming cut 0 bases from V and 5 bases from J; bases unmatched to any gene: 3.

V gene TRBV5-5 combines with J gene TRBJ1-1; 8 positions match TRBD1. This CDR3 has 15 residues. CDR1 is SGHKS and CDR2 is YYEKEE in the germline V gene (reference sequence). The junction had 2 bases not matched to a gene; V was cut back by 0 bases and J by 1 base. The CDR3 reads CASSLARGQNTEAFF. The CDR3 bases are TGTGCCAGCAGCTTGGCCAGGGGGCAGAACACTGAAGCTTTCTTT.

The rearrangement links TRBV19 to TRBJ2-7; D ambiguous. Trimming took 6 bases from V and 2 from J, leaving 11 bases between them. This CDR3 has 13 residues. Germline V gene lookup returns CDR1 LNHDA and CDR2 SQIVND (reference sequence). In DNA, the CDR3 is TGTGCCAGTAGCTCGAGCCCCACCTACGAGCAGTACTTC. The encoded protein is CASSSSPTYEQYF.

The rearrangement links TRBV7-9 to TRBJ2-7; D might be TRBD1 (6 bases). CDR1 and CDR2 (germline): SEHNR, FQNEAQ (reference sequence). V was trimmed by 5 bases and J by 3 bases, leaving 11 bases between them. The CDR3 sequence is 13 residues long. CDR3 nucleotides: TGTGCCAGCAGCAAACCGGGACACTACGAGCAGTACTTC. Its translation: CASSKPGHYEQYF.

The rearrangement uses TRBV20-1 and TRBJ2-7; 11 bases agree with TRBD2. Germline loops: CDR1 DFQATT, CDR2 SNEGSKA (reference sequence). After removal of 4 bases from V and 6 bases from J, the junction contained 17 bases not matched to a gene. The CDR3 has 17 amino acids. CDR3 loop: CSATGTSGVPTGGEQYF. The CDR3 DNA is TGCAGTGCTACCGGGACTAGCGGCGTCCCTACGGGCGGCGAGCAGTACTTC.

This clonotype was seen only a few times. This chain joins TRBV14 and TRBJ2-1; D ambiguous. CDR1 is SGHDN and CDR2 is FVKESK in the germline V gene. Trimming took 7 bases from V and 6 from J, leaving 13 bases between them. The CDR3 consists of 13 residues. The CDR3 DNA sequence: TGTGCCAGCAAAACAACCGGGTTCAATGAGCAGTTCTTC. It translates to CASKTTGFNEQFF.

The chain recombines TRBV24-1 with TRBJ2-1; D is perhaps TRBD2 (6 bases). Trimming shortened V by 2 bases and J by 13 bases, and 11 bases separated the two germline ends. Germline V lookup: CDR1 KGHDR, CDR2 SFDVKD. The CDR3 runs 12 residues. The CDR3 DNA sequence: TGTGCCACCAGTGATTACGGGGGACCCCAGTTCTTC. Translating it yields CATSDYGGPQFF.

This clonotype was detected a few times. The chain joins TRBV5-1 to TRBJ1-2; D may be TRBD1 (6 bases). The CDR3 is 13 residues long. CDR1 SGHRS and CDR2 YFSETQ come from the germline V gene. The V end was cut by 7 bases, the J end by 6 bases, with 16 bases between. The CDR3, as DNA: TGCGCCAGCGGCTCCTCAGGGGAGGATGGCTACACCTTC. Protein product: CASGSSGEDGYTF.

The CDR3 loop reads CASSSQGAVTDTQYF. The DNA of the CDR3 is TGTGCCAGCAGCTCCCAGGGGGCGGTAACAGATACGCAGTATTTT. The chain employs TRBV7-9 and TRBJ2-3; 8 bases match TRBD1. J was trimmed by 3 bases and V by 4 bases; bases with no gene match: 6. There are 15 residues in the CDR3. The germline CDR1 and CDR2 sequences are SEHNR and FQNEAQ (reference sequence). Using reference TRBV7-9 and TRBJ2-3 for the parts outside the CDR3, the full variable domain is DTGVSQNPRHKITKRGQNVTFRCDPISEHNRLYWYRQTLGQGPEFLTYFQNEAQLEKSRLLSDRFSAERPKGSFSTLEIQRTEQGDSAMYLCASSSQGAVTDTQYFGPGTRLTVL.

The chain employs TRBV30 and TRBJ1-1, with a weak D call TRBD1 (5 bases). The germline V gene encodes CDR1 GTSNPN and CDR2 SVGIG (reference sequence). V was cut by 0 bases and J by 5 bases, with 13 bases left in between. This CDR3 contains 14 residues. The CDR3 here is CAWSVIGGITEAFF. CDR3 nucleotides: TGTGCCTGGAGTGTCATCGGGGGTATAACTGAAGCTTTCTTT.

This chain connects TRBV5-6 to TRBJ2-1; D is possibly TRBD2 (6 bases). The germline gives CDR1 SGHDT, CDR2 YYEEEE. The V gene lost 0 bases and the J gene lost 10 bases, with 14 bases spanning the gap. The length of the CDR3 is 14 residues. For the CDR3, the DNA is TGTGCCAGCAGCTTGGGGGGTAGCGGATGGGAGCAGTTCTTC. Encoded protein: CASSLGGSGWEQFF. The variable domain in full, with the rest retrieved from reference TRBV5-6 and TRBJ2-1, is DAGVTQSPTHLIKTRGQQVTLRCSPKSGHDTVSWYQQALGQGPQFIFQYYEEEERQRGNFPDRFSGHQFPNYSSELNVNALLLGDSALYLCASSLGGSGWEQFFGPGTRLTVL.

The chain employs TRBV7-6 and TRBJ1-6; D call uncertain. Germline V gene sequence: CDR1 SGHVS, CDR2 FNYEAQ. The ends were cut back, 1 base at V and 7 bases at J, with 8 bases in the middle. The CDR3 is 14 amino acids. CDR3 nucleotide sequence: TGTGCCAGCAGCTTAGACAGCACCAATTCACCCCTCCACTTT. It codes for CASSLDSTNSPLHF.